A single sample is the source of the 9 T cell receptor beta chains below, sequenced in a study of blood T cell repertoires in COVID-19. Libraries were prepared by immunoSEQ multiplex PCR; TCRdb keeps only in-frame clonotypes and omits some of them. In the table there are approximately 160,000 clones, about 86% of which are singletons. Sequencing used peripheral blood. Every receptor here comes from a woman in her seventies with acute or convalescent COVID-19.

This clone came up a few times. CDR3 sequence reads: CASSWGDSLEQYF. DNA of the CDR3: TGTGCCAGCAGCTGGGGGGACTCCCTCGAGCAGTACTTC. The chain combines TRBV11-2 with TRBJ2-7; the D gene is possibly TRBD2 (6 bases). CDR1 is SGHAT and CDR2 is FQNNGV in the germline V gene. Trimming left V 4 bases short and J 6 bases short, with 13 bases between. CDR3 length: 13 residues.

The J gene is TRBJ2-7, the V gene TRBV18, with a weak D call TRBD2 (7 bases). V lost 6 bases and J lost 2, with 17 bases in between. Per the germline V gene, CDR1 is KGHSH and CDR2 is LQKENI. This CDR3 contains 15 residues. The DNA for the CDR3 is TGTGCCAGCTCCCGAGAGGGGGGGCTCACCTACGAGCAGTACTTC. Encoded protein: CASSREGGLTYEQYF.

The genes are TRBV11-2 and TRBJ1-2, with TRBD1 matching 8 bases. The CDR3 length is 14 residues. Germline values: CDR1 SGHAT, CDR2 FQNNGV. J was trimmed by 5 bases and V by 1 base; bases with no gene match: 3. CDR3 amino acids: CASSLGQGRYGYTF. The CDR3, as DNA: TGTGCCAGCAGCTTAGGACAGGGGAGATATGGCTACACCTTC.

The rearrangement joins TRBV28 to TRBJ1-4, with D possibly TRBD1 on 6 matching bases. Trimming removed 6 bases from V and 5 bases from J, with 10 bases in between. This CDR3 contains 13 residues. Per germline, CDR1 MDHEN and CDR2 SYDVKM. This CDR3 is CASRDSRNEKLFF. CDR3 DNA: TGTGCCAGCAGGGACAGTAGGAATGAAAAACTGTTTTTT.

The gene calls are TRBV9 and TRBJ2-1, with 7 bases lining up with TRBD2. The CDR3 spans 14 residues. V lost 6 bases to trimming and J lost 7 bases; unmatched junction nucleotides: 10. Germline CDR1 SGDLS, CDR2 YYNGEE. The CDR3 DNA reads TGTGCCAGCACCCCCTCGCTGCGGGGGAATGAGCAGTTCTTC. Translation gives CASTPSLRGNEQFF.

This chain links TRBV4-3 with TRBJ2-7, with 11 bases identical to TRBD2. With V trimmed by 3 bases and J by 2 bases, 3 bases remained unmatched. The germline CDR1 and CDR2 sequences are LGHNA and YSLEER. The CDR3 length is 15 residues. The CDR3 bases are TGCGCCAGCAGCCAGGGGACTAGCGGAGCCTACGAGCAGTACTTC. Translation gives CASSQGTSGAYEQYF.

V and J are TRBV6-1 and TRBJ1-4; D remains unclear. The germline gives CDR1 MNHNS, CDR2 SASEGT. The CDR3 contains 19 residues. V was pared by 4 bases and J by 0 bases, with 21 bases between. CDR3 in amino acids: CASSGHLTLGPTTNEKLFF. The DNA of the CDR3 is TGTGCCAGCAGTGGGCATCTGACACTAGGGCCTACAACTAATGAAAAACTGTTTTTT.

The rearrangement links TRBV30 to TRBJ2-7, with a weak D call TRBD2 (6 bases). This CDR3 is built from 16 residues. The V end was cut by 3 bases, the J end by 5 bases, with 23 bases between. CDR1 is GTSNPN and CDR2 is SVGIG in the germline V gene (reference sequence). The CDR3 DNA reads as TGTGCCTGGAGACTAGCATGGGCGTCCAACAATGACGAGCAGTACTTC. Encoded protein: CAWRLAWASNNDEQYF.

This chain uses TRBV6-2 or TRBV6-3 with TRBJ2-2, with TRBD2 identical over 15 bases. The V and J ends lost 5 bases and 2 bases, in that order; junction bases with no gene match: 6. The CDR3 is made up of 18 amino acids. Germline CDR1 MNHEY, CDR2 SVGEGT. In DNA form, the CDR3 reads TGTGCCAGCAGTACCCGGACTAGCGGGGGGGATAACACCGGGGAGCTGTTTTTT. As protein: CASSTRTSGGDNTGELFF.